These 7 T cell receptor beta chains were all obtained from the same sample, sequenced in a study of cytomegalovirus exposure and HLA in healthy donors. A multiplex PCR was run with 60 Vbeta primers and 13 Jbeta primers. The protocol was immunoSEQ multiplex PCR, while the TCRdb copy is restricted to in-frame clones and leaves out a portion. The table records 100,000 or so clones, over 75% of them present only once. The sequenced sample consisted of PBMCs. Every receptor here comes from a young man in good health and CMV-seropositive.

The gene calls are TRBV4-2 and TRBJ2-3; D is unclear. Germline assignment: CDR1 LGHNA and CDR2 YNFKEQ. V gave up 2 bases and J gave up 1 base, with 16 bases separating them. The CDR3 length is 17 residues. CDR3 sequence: CASSQNGGRSGTDTQYF. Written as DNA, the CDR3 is TGTGCCAGCAGCCAAAACGGCGGTAGGTCTGGCACAGATACGCAGTATTTT.

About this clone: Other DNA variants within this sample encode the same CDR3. In nucleotides, the CDR3 is TGTGCCAGCAGTTACTCAACAGACTATGATGGCTACACCTTC. Translating it yields CASSYSTDYDGYTF. V and J are TRBV6-5 and TRBJ1-2; D remains ambiguous. In germline, CDR1 is MNHEY, CDR2 SVGAGI. Trimming pared 0 bases from V and 6 bases from J, leaving 11 bases between. This CDR3 is built from 14 residues.

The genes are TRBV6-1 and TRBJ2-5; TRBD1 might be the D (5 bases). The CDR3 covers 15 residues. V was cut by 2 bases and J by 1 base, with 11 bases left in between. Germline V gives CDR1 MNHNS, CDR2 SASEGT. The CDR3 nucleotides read TGTGCCAGCAGTGAAACTCAGGGTATCCAAGAGACCCAGTACTTC. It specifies CASSETQGIQETQYF.

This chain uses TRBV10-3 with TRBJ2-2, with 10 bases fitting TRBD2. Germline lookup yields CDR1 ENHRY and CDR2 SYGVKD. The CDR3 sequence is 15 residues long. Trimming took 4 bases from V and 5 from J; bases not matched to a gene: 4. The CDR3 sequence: CAISGLAGVTGELFF. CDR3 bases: TGTGCCATCAGTGGGCTAGCGGGGGTTACCGGGGAGCTGTTTTTT.

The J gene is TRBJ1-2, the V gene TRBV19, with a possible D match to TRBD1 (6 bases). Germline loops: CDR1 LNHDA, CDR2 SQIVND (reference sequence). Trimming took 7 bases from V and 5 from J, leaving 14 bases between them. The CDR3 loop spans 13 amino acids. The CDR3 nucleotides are TGTGCCAGTAACCCCCCAGGACAGTATGGCTACACCTTC. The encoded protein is CASNPPGQYGYTF. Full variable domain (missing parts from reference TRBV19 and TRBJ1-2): DGGITQSPKYLFRKEGQNVTLSCEQNLNHDAMYWYRQDPGQGLRLIYYSQIVNDFQKGDIAEGYSVSREKKESFPLTVTSAQKNPTAFYLCASNPPGQYGYTFGSGTRLTVV.

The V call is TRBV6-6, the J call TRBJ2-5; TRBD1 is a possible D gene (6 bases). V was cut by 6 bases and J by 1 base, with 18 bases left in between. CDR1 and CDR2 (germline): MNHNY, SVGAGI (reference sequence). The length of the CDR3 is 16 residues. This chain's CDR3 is CASSRPKRQAQETQYF. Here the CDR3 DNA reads TGTGCCAGCAGCAGACCTAAACGACAGGCCCAAGAGACCCAGTACTTC.

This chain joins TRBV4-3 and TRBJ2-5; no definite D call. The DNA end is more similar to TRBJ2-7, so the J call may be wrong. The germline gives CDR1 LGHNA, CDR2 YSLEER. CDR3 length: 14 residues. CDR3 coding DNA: TGCGCCAGCAGCCCAGGCGTCGGAGACTACGAGCAGTACTTC. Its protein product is CASSPGVGDYEQYF.